Below are 30 T cell receptor beta chains sequenced from a single sample in a study of cytomegalovirus exposure and HLA in healthy donors. Only in-frame clones appear in the TCRdb table, and some are missing; sequencing was by immunoSEQ multiplex PCR. This sample has about 56,000 clones, with over 85% found just once. Material for sequencing was PBMCs. The source is a man aged 18 to 29 in good health and CMV-seronegative.

The table lists this clone with a count of one. The chain links TRBV6-5 to TRBJ1-1, with D tentatively TRBD1 (5 bases). V shed 0 bases and J shed 11 bases, with 16 bases lying between them. The CDR3 is 14 amino acids. The V gene's germline CDR1 is MNHEY and CDR2 SVGAGI. CDR3 coding DNA: TGTGCCAGCAGTTACTCGGGGCCGACCGGTCAGGCTTTCTTT. The encoded protein is CASSYSGPTGQAFF.

The chain uses TRBV6-4 and TRBJ2-2; a weak D match, TRBD1 (5 bases). The V end lost 5 bases, the J end lost 3 bases, and 13 bases lay between the germline ends. Germline V CDR1 and CDR2: MRHNA, SNTAGT. The CDR3 has 15 amino acids. CDR3 nucleotide sequence: TGTGCCAGCAGTCCCGGACATACGGACACCGGGGAGCTGTTTTTT. It is translated as CASSPGHTDTGELFF.

The chain has TRBV19 and TRBJ1-1; TRBD1 agrees at 9 bases. Germline CDR1 LNHDA, CDR2 SQIVND (reference sequence). CDR3 length: 15 amino acids. V trimming: 5 bases; J trimming: 3 bases; junction bases outside the gene matches: 7. The CDR3 is CASSSGQGIDTEAFF. The CDR3 DNA sequence: TGTGCCAGTAGTTCGGGACAGGGAATAGACACTGAAGCTTTCTTT.

The chain uses TRBV19 and TRBJ2-5; 13 bases are shared with TRBD2. Germline CDR1 LNHDA, CDR2 SQIVND (reference sequence). J lost 7 bases, V lost 5 bases, and 10 bases had no gene match. The CDR3 spans 16 residues. The CDR3, as DNA: TGTGCCAGTAGTGAAACCCCGGGACTAGCGGGACGGACCCAGTACTTC. This gives the protein CASSETPGLAGRTQYF.

V gene TRBV6-5 combines with J gene TRBJ1-3; tentative D call: TRBD1 (5 bases). V was cut by 6 bases and J by 4 bases, with 13 bases left in between. Per the germline V gene, CDR1 is MNHEY and CDR2 is SVGAGI. This CDR3 contains 14 residues. This CDR3 is CASRRDSLGNTIYF. The CDR3 nucleotides read TGTGCCAGCAGACGAGACAGCCTCGGAAACACCATATATTTT.

The rearrangement uses TRBV27 and TRBJ2-7; 9 bases align to TRBD2. Germline-derived CDR1 and CDR2 are MNHEY and SMNVEV (reference sequence). Losses at the gene ends were 2 bases for V and 2 bases for J; bases not matched to a gene: 1. The CDR3 loop spans 14 amino acids. The CDR3 here is CASSLVAGAYEQYF. The CDR3 DNA follows: TGTGCCAGCAGTTTAGTAGCGGGGGCCTACGAGCAGTACTTC.

The V gene is TRBV5-1, the J gene TRBJ2-3; TRBD1 agrees at 9 bases. Germline CDR1 is SGHRS and CDR2 is YFSETQ. The trim removed 0 bases at V and 5 bases at J, leaving 4 bases unmatched. The CDR3 sequence is 15 residues long. The CDR3 nucleotides are TGCGCCAGCAGCTTGGGACAGGGGGAGGGAGATACGCAGTATTTT. Its protein product is CASSLGQGEGDTQYF.

Here the CDR3 reads CASSLGPDNQPQHF. The CDR3 DNA reads TGTGCCAGCAGCTTGGGGCCAGACAATCAGCCCCAGCATTTT. This sequence joins TRBV5-6 and TRBJ1-5, with D unresolved. This CDR3 region has 14 residues. In germline, CDR1 is SGHDT, CDR2 YYEEEE. Trimming left V 0 bases short and J 3 bases short, with 7 bases between.

The chain has TRBV6-1 and TRBJ1-3; D ambiguous. Germline V CDR1 and CDR2: MNHNS, SASEGT. The CDR3 spans 15 residues. The ends were cut back, 3 bases at V and 4 bases at J, with 13 bases in the middle. This chain's CDR3 is CASSDNGLGGNTIYF. The CDR3 nucleotides read TGTGCCAGCAGTGATAACGGCTTGGGCGGAAACACCATATATTTT.

The chain is built from TRBV6-6 and TRBJ1-1, with D perhaps matching TRBD1 (6 bases). Germline lookup yields CDR1 MNHNY and CDR2 SVGAGI (reference sequence). V was cut by 2 bases and J by 1 base, with 14 bases left in between. CDR3 length: 16 residues. CDR3 sequence reads: CASSYPERGANTEAFF. The CDR3 DNA reads as TGTGCCAGCAGTTACCCGGAGCGGGGGGCGAACACTGAAGCTTTCTTT.

As concerns this clone: Other DNA sequences in this specimen translate into the identical CDR3. V and J are TRBV9 and TRBJ2-2; 7 positions agree with TRBD2. Germline CDR1 and CDR2: SGDLS and YYNGEE. V shed 0 bases, J shed 2 bases, and the junction held 1 base outside the gene matches. The CDR3 covers 15 residues. The CDR3 loop reads CASSVGGSNTGELFF. CDR3 DNA: TGTGCCAGCAGCGTAGGCGGGAGCAACACCGGGGAGCTGTTTTTT.

CDR3 residues: CASSVQTQWPYGYTF. In DNA form, the CDR3 reads TGTGCCAGCAGCGTCCAAACCCAGTGGCCCTATGGCTACACCTTC. This chain connects TRBV9 to TRBJ1-2; no firm D call. The CDR3 sequence is 15 residues long. Germline-derived CDR1 and CDR2 are SGDLS and YYNGEE. V shed 2 bases and J shed 4 bases, with 15 bases lying between them.

The chain carries TRBV28 and TRBJ1-2; weak D call: TRBD1 (5 bases). Deletions cut 3 bases from V and 4 bases from J, with 18 bases between. The CDR3 runs to 16 residues. Germline assignment: CDR1 MDHEN and CDR2 SYDVKM. The DNA of the CDR3 is TGTGCCAGCAGTTTCCTGACAGAGCTTCCCGGCTATGGCTACACCTTC. Its translation is CASSFLTELPGYGYTF.

This rearrangement joins TRBV28 to TRBJ2-1, with TRBD2 matching over 9 bases. V lost 6 bases to trimming and J lost 10 bases; unmatched junction nucleotides: 16. Germline V gene data show CDR1 as MDHEN and CDR2 as SYDVKM. The CDR3 runs to 16 residues. The CDR3 region is CASRPRSGSLGREQFF. The CDR3 nucleotides read TGTGCCAGCAGGCCGCGTAGCGGGAGCCTTGGGAGGGAGCAGTTCTTC.

The CDR3 loop is CASSVAISGELFF. The CDR3 region has the DNA TGTGCCAGCAGCGTAGCTATCTCCGGGGAGCTGTTTTTT. The chain links TRBV9 to TRBJ2-2; D not resolved. Germline V CDR1 and CDR2: SGDLS, YYNGEE. Between the trimmed V and J ends, which lost 0 bases and 6 bases, there was a span of 6 bases. The CDR3 totals 13 residues. Filled out from reference TRBV9 and TRBJ2-2, the complete variable domain reads DSGVTQTPKHLITATGQRVTLRCSPRSGDLSVYWYQQSLDQGLQFLIQYYNGEERAKGNILERFSAQQFPDLHSELNLSSLELGDSALYFCASSVAISGELFFGEGSRLTVL.

The rearrangement uses TRBV7-6 and TRBJ1-4; D gene uncertain. The V end was cut by 1 base, the J end by 7 bases, with 7 bases between. The length of the CDR3 is 13 residues. CDR1 and CDR2 from the germline V gene are SGHVS and FNYEAQ. CDR3 sequence (DNA): TGTGCCAGCAGCTTAGTCTCCGGTGAAAAACTGTTTTTT. Its translation: CASSLVSGEKLFF.

This chain uses TRBV6-4 with TRBJ1-4; D is uncertain. The CDR3 contains 13 residues. The germline CDR1 and CDR2 sequences are MRHNA and SNTAGT. V gave up 4 bases and J gave up 7 bases, with 10 bases separating them. The CDR3 nucleotides are TGTGCCAGCAGTGTAGAACCTTTTGAAAAACTGTTTTTT. Translation: CASSVEPFEKLFF.

The rearrangement joins TRBV4-3 to TRBJ2-3; perhaps TRBD2 as D (5 bases). The ends were cut back, 4 bases at V and 7 bases at J, with 15 bases in the middle. Germline V lookup: CDR1 LGHNA, CDR2 YSLEER. There are 14 residues in the CDR3. DNA of the CDR3: TGCGCCAGCAGCCCGAGCCTACTAGATCATACGCAGTATTTT. Translating gives CASSPSLLDHTQYF.

A single count supports this clone. This chain uses TRBV6-1 with TRBJ2-1; tentative D call: TRBD1 (5 bases). The germline V gene has CDR1 MNHNS and CDR2 SASEGT. Trimming removed 0 bases from V and 7 bases from J, with 7 bases in between. The CDR3 contains 13 residues. Here the CDR3 reads CASSEAPGNEQFF. The CDR3 DNA follows: TGTGCCAGCAGTGAAGCCCCAGGGAATGAGCAGTTCTTC.

The gene calls are TRBV10-3 and TRBJ2-3; possible D gene TRBD2, 5 bases. V was cut by 7 bases and J by 2 bases, with 7 bases left in between. Germline assignment: CDR1 ENHRY and CDR2 SYGVKD. The CDR3 totals 12 residues. As DNA, the CDR3 is TGTGCCATCACCGGGAACACAGATACGCAGTATTTT. This codes for CAITGNTDTQYF.

The chain couples TRBV20-1 to TRBJ2-7; D not resolved. Trimming took off 5 bases at V and 4 bases at J, with 3 bases between the two ends. This CDR3 has 9 residues. The germline V gene has CDR1 DFQATT and CDR2 SNEGSKA (reference sequence). Here the CDR3 reads CSARYEQYF. The DNA of the CDR3 is TGCAGTGCTCGGTACGAGCAGTACTTC.

Only a few counts were recorded for this clone. The chain joins TRBV28 to TRBJ2-1; 9 bases are a match to TRBD1. The CDR3 runs 14 residues. Trimming took 11 bases from V and 7 from J; bases not matched to a gene: 12. The germline V gene has CDR1 MDHEN and CDR2 SYDVKM. CDR3 residues: CAPFPGTGKNEQFF. Here the CDR3 DNA reads TGTGCCCCCTTTCCCGGGACAGGGAAAAATGAGCAGTTCTTC.

The chain uses TRBV19 and TRBJ2-1; TRBD2 matches at 14 bases. J lost 7 bases, V lost 2 bases, and 1 base had no gene match. Germline CDR1 and CDR2: LNHDA and SQIVND (reference sequence). The CDR3 is 15 residues long. The CDR3 DNA is TGTGCCAGTAGTATATGGACTAGCGGGAGGAATGAGCAGTTCTTC. Amino acids: CASSIWTSGRNEQFF. The entire variable domain, with the rest obtained from reference TRBV19 and TRBJ2-1, is as follows: DGGITQSPKYLFRKEGQNVTLSCEQNLNHDAMYWYRQDPGQGLRLIYYSQIVNDFQKGDIAEGYSVSREKKESFPLTVTSAQKNPTAFYLCASSIWTSGRNEQFFGPGTRLTVL.

The chain carries TRBV7-9 and TRBJ1-1; D gene uncertain. The V gene lost 5 bases and the J gene lost 8 bases, with 9 bases spanning the gap. This CDR3 has 11 residues. Germline-derived CDR1 and CDR2 are SEHNR and FQNEAQ (reference sequence). CDR3 DNA sequence: TGTGCCAGCAGCGGGAGTTCCGAAGCTTTCTTT. It is translated as CASSGSSEAFF.

This chain uses TRBV11-2 with TRBJ2-5; D remains unclear. CDR3 length: 12 residues. Germline V gene sequence: CDR1 SGHAT, CDR2 FQNNGV. Trimming pared 0 bases from V and 6 bases from J, leaving 5 bases between. The DNA for the CDR3 is TGTGCCAGCAGCTTAGATCTTAAGACCCAGTACTTC. It codes for CASSLDLKTQYF.

This clone has just one count. This chain uses TRBV5-4 with TRBJ2-1; 9 bases match TRBD1. Germline V gene sequence: CDR1 SGHNT, CDR2 YYREEE (reference sequence). Trimming removed 4 bases from V and 9 bases from J; junction bases left unmatched: 17. CDR3 length: 17 residues. The CDR3 sequence: CASSVKPGQGNVGEQFF. The CDR3 nucleotides are TGTGCCAGCAGCGTAAAACCGGGACAGGGAAATGTAGGTGAGCAGTTCTTC.

This chain links TRBV5-5 with TRBJ2-2; TRBD2 matches 10 bases. Trimming took 3 bases from V and 4 from J; bases not matched to a gene: 6. This CDR3 has 16 residues. Germline V gene data show CDR1 as SGHKS and CDR2 as YYEKEE (reference sequence). CDR3 bases: TGTGCCAGCAGCTCCCTAGCGGGAGACGCCACCGGGGAGCTGTTTTTT. Amino acid sequence: CASSSLAGDATGELFF.

The J gene is TRBJ2-1, the V gene TRBV5-1; 11 positions match TRBD1. V gave up 4 bases and J gave up 2 bases; unmatched junction bases: 2. The CDR3 is 15 amino acids. Germline V gene lookup returns CDR1 SGHRS and CDR2 YFSETQ. The CDR3: CASSQGQGAYNEQFF. The CDR3 DNA reads as TGCGCCAGCAGCCAGGGACAGGGGGCCTACAATGAGCAGTTCTTC.

CDR3 in amino acids: CASSGFGGGLTDTQYF. CDR3 DNA sequence: TGTGCCAGCAGCGGCTTCGGGGGAGGTCTCACAGATACGCAGTATTTT. The chain couples TRBV9 to TRBJ2-3; possibly TRBD2 for D (6 bases). Germline-derived CDR1 and CDR2 are SGDLS and YYNGEE. V was shortened by 3 bases and J by 2 bases, with 16 bases between the two germline ends. The CDR3 runs 16 residues.

The chain links TRBV6-1 to TRBJ2-4, with 8 bases matching TRBD1. J gave up 2 bases and V 5 bases, and 5 bases lay outside the gene matches. Germline V gene lookup returns CDR1 MNHNS and CDR2 SASEGT. This CDR3 is built from 15 residues. The DNA of the CDR3 is TGTGCCAGCAGTAGGACAGGGAGTTCCAAAAACATTCAGTACTTC. Protein: CASSRTGSSKNIQYF.